This T cell receptor (beta chain) appears in the sequencing data of a study of T cell changes during pregnancy in multiple sclerosis. CDR3 length equals 16 residues. Germline values: CDR1 MGHDK, CDR2 SYGVNS. V was pared by 3 bases and J by 2 bases, with 7 bases of the junction left unmatched. Assay used: immunoSEQ multiplex PCR; TCRdb lists only in-frame clones, some missing. Of more than 40,000 clones listed, 94% were seen once; the top ten hold about 0.6%. The material sequenced was CD4+ T cells from peripheral blood mononuclear cells, taken in the second trimester of pregnancy. The chain has TRBV25-1 and TRBJ2-7, with 10 bases lining up with TRBD1. This TCR was recovered from a female donor with multiple sclerosis, enrolled in a pregnancy study. CDR3 in DNA: TGTGCCAGCAGTGATCCCGGGACAGGGGCGCCCTACGAGCAGTACTTC. As protein: CASSDPGTGAPYEQYF.